This T cell receptor beta chain stems from a study of cytomegalovirus exposure and HLA in healthy donors. This clone was seen a handful of times. The antigen remains undetermined. Germline-derived CDR1 and CDR2 are LGHNA and YSLEER. This CDR3 has 14 amino acids. V gave up 1 base and J gave up 0 bases, with 7 bases separating them. General study results and limits: Some segments of the V type, notably TRBV6-2 and TRBV6-3, were excluded as indistinguishable. Later examination showed HLA-associated TCR beta chains had greater clonal expansion than equally common others. Sequencing artifact likely explains a cluster of highly shared sequence variants.

The study ran its PCR with 60 Vbeta and 13 Jbeta primers. Generated by immunoSEQ multiplex PCR, the TCRdb table keeps only in-frame clones and is missing some. The table lists around 150,000 clones, about four fifths of them singletons. Likely unrecorded immune exposures existed in these nominally healthy donors. The receptor was isolated from a man aged 40-49 years in good health and CMV-seropositive. The V and J genes are TRBV4-3 and TRBJ2-7, with D hard to call. Sequenced: PBMCs. The CDR3 region is CASSQVVSSYEQYF. The CDR3 DNA follows: TGCGCCAGCAGCCAAGTCGTCAGCTCCTACGAGCAGTACTTC.